The T cell receptor (beta chain) under discussion was sequenced for a study of OX40 agonist ivuxolimab in advanced cancers. Whole-study context: Under the entry rules, prior anti-PD-1, anti-PD-L1 or anti-CTLA-4 therapy was allowed, and more than 35% had some. Partial responses, seen in three patients, involved one hepatocellular carcinoma and two cutaneous melanomas.

Peripheral blood came from all dose cohorts at three timepoints. Measured with immunoSEQ multiplex PCR; TCRdb has only the in-frame clones, and not every one. The sample lists some 74,000 clones, 86% occurring once. Germline trimming cut 5 bases from V and 4 bases from J; bases unmatched to any gene: 2. The CDR3 loop spans 12 amino acids. CDR1 and CDR2 from the germline V gene are LNHDA and SQIVND (reference sequence). The receptor was isolated from an adult with an advanced solid tumor such as melanoma, head and neck, liver or kidney cancer. V usage is TRBV19 and J usage is TRBJ2-7; 7 positions match TRBD1. This specimen consisted of CD4+ or CD8+ T cells sorted from blood, obtained in a trial of the OX40 agonist ivuxolimab. CDR3 in amino acids: CASSPDRYEQYF. In DNA, the CDR3 is TGTGCCAGTAGTCCGGACAGGTACGAGCAGTACTTC.